This TCR beta chain came from a study of T cells after yellow fever vaccination. Study results and caveats: Though weaker, the secondary response peaked faster, on day 5 versus 15.

On this clonotype: Its antigen is unidentified.

Template switching by 5'RACE produced TCR cDNA, adding a universal primer site and UMIs. A single record per CDR3 protein comes from TCRdb applying MiXCR to the 5' RACE reads. This table holds under 550,000 distinct CDR3 sequences, roughly 22% found once. The sequences come from PBMCs, collected roughly 20 days after the first yellow fever vaccination. The TCR comes from a man aged 18 to 30 who received the YFV17D yellow fever vaccine.

DNA for the CDR3: TGTGCCAGCAACCGGGACAGGGGCTATGAGCAGTTCTTC. Amino acids: CASNRDRGYEQFF. This chain joins TRBV12-3 or TRBV12-4 and TRBJ2-1; TRBD1 aligns across 10 bases. With V trimmed by 7 bases and J by 8 bases, 5 bases remained unmatched. The CDR3 consists of 13 residues.